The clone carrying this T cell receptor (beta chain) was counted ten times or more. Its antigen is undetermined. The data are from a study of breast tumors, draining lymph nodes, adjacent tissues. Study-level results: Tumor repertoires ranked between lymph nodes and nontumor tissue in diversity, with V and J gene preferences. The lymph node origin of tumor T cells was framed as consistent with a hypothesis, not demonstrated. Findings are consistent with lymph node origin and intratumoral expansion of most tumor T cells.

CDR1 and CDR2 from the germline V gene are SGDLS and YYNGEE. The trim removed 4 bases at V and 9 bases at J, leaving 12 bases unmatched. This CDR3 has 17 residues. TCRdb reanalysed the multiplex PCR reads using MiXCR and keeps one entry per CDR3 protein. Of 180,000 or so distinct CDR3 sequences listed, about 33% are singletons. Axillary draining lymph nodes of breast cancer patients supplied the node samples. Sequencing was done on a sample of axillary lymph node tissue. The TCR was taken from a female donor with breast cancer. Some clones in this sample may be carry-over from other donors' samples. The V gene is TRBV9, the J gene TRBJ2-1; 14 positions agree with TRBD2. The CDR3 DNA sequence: TGTGCCAGCAGCCCCTCGACTAGCGGGGGGGCCCTGGGTGAGCAGTTCTTC. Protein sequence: CASSPSTSGGALGEQFF.